Presented here are 10 T cell receptor beta chains from one specimen sequenced in a study of identical twins. TCRdb used MiXCR to reprocess the 5' RACE reads, holding one entry per CDR3 protein. The table includes 600,000 to 850,000 distinct CDR3 sequences, 15% to 20% detected once. These sequences were also reported in another study, on T cells expressing NK-cell markers.

The sample comprised PBMCs. These receptors were collected from a woman between 18 and 29 years old in good health.

V and J are TRBV9 and TRBJ2-5; 12 positions match TRBD2. V dropped 3 bases and J dropped 5; count of bases not matched to a gene: 8. In germline, CDR1 is SGDLS, CDR2 YYNGEE. The CDR3 length is 16 residues. The CDR3 DNA follows: TGTGCCAGCAGCGGAGATACTAGCGGGGGGCAGGAGACCCAGTACTTC. This translates into CASSGDTSGGQETQYF. Full variable domain (rest looked up from reference TRBV9 and TRBJ2-5): DSGVTQTPKHLITATGQRVTLRCSPRSGDLSVYWYQQSLDQGLQFLIQYYNGEERAKGNILERFSAQQFPDLHSELNLSSLELGDSALYFCASSGDTSGGQETQYFGPGTRLLVL.

This clonotype has just a few counts. This sequence joins TRBV20-1 and TRBJ2-1, with D uncertain. Trimming shortened V by 5 bases and J by 4 bases, and 6 bases separated the two germline ends. This CDR3 region has 11 residues. Germline CDR1 and CDR2: DFQATT and SNEGSKA (reference sequence). The CDR3 nucleotides are TGCAGTGCTTTTCTATACAATGAGCAGTTCTTC. It translates to CSAFLYNEQFF.

This clonotype has just a few counts. The V call is TRBV20-1, the J call TRBJ2-5; 9 nucleotides align to TRBD1. CDR3 length: 15 amino acids. The ends lost 6 bases at V and 3 bases at J; junction bases unmatched: 11. Germline V gene lookup returns CDR1 DFQATT and CDR2 SNEGSKA (reference sequence). The CDR3 region is CSAHGGGTGKETQYF. The CDR3 nucleotides read TGCAGTGCCCATGGAGGGGGGACAGGGAAAGAGACCCAGTACTTC.

This clonotype appeared many times. The chain recombines TRBV12-3 or TRBV12-4 with TRBJ2-7; D not resolved. CDR3 size: 11 residues. V lost 0 bases to trimming and J lost 7 bases, with 4 bases between them. CDR3 nucleotide sequence: TGTGCCAGCAGTTTAGCGAAGGAGCAGTACTTC. Translating it yields CASSLAKEQYF.

The chain employs TRBV20-1 and TRBJ2-5; no firm D call. The V and J ends lost 3 bases and 2 bases respectively, with 13 bases between them. This CDR3 is 14 amino acids long. CDR1 and CDR2 (germline): DFQATT, SNEGSKA (reference sequence). In nucleotides, the CDR3 is TGCAGTGCTAGCCCCCCTAGGGTACAAGAGACCCAGTACTTC. The encoded protein is CSASPPRVQETQYF.

This clonotype was detected only a few times. The chain has TRBV21-1 and TRBJ2-2. TRBV21-1 is shown as a pseudogene. The CDR3 length is 16 residues. CDR3 nucleotide sequence: TGTGCCAGCAGCAAAGGAAGACCAGTAGTCACCGGGGAGCTGTTTTTT. Translating it yields CASSKGRPVVTGELFF.

This clonotype was counted ten times or more. The chain recombines TRBV6-5 with TRBJ2-6; D uncertain. Trimming cost V 5 bases and J 4 bases, with 9 bases left between them. The CDR3 extends over 14 amino acids. In germline, CDR1 is MNHEY, CDR2 SVGAGI. The CDR3 DNA follows: TGTGCCAGCAGTAATTCGGCCGGGGCCAACGTCCTGACTTTC. Residues: CASSNSAGANVLTF.

CDR3 bases: TGTGCCATCAGTGGTGGGAGGCAGAGCAATCAGCCCCAGCATTTT. Translating gives CAISGGRQSNQPQHF. The rearrangement links TRBV10-3 to TRBJ1-5; no clear D. Deletions cut 4 bases from V and 1 base from J, with 11 bases between. Germline V CDR1 and CDR2: ENHRY, SYGVKD. This CDR3 has 15 amino acids.

This clonotype turned up a few times. The V gene is TRBV7-9, the J gene TRBJ2-2, with D possibly being TRBD2 (6 bases). Per germline, CDR1 SEHNR and CDR2 FQNEAQ (reference sequence). The CDR3 contains 16 residues. The V end lost 1 base, the J end lost 4 bases, and 13 bases lay between the germline ends. CDR3 sequence: CASSLGLARITGELFF. CDR3 coding DNA: TGTGCCAGCAGCTTAGGGCTAGCGAGGATCACCGGGGAGCTGTTTTTT.

This clonotype was observed a handful of times. The chain has TRBV12-3 or TRBV12-4 and TRBJ1-4; D is unresolved. This CDR3 region has 11 residues. Trimming removed 6 bases at V and 4 bases at J, with 3 bases between. The CDR3 coding sequence is TGTGCCAGCAGGGGTAATGAAAAACTGTTTTTT. This translates into CASRGNEKLFF.